This T cell receptor (beta chain) was obtained from a study of cytomegalovirus exposure and HLA in healthy donors. Study details: Early released data comprised about 85 million unique TCRs from HLA-typed donors.

Overall study results and limits: Reportedly, HLA-A and HLA-B alleles of most subjects were accurately predicted from TCR beta. An analysis was carried out later, and it reportedly showed fewer N-insertions in an Asian-associated ancestry cluster than the approximately 680-donor mean.

PCR amplification relied on 60 Vbeta primers (plus 13 Jbeta primers). This table comes from immunoSEQ multiplex PCR, and its TCRdb copy is limited to in-frame clones, with some not included. The data hold around 100,000 clones, with roughly 74% observed a single time. Donors were nominally healthy when sampled, though unrecorded immune exposures were likely. Regarding this clone: The antigen is not known.

The CDR3 is made up of 16 amino acids. Germline V gene data show CDR1 as SGDLS and CDR2 as YYNGEE. The J gene is TRBJ2-5, the V gene TRBV9; maybe TRBD1 (6 bases). Gene TRBJ2-7 matches the end of the DNA better, so the J call may be wrong. The sample taken for sequencing was PBMCs. The sequence derives from a woman between 40 and 55 years old in good health and CMV-seronegative. The CDR3 DNA reads as TGTGCCAGCAGCGAGACAACAGGGTCCCTATCCTACGAGCAGTACTTC. It specifies CASSETTGSLSYEQYF.